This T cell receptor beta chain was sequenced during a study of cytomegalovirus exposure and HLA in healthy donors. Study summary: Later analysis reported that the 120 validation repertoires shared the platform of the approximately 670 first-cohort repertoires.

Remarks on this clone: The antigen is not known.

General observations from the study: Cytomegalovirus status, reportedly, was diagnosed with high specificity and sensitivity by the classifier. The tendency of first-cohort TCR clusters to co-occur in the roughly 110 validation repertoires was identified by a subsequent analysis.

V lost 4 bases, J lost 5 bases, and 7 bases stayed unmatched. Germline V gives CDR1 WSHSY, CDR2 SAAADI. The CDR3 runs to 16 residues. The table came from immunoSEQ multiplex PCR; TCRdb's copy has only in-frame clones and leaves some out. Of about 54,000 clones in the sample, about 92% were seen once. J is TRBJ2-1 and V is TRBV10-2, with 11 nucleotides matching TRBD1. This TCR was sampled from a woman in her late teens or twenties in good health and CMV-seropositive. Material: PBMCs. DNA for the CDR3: TGCGCCAGCAGTGCCTCGGGGACAGGGGGGAACAATGAGCAGTTCTTC. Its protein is CASSASGTGGNNEQFF.